One and the same sample provided the 17 T cell receptor beta chains below, sequenced in a study of CD8 T cells in ankylosing spondylitis. TCRdb reprocessed the 5' RACE reads via MiXCR and lists one record per CDR3 protein. The data show roughly 200,000 distinct CDR3 sequences, about 26% seen once. Sequences were obtained from blood, either unsorted or a sorted T cell fraction (not recorded which). Every receptor here comes from a male donor with ankylosing spondylitis or in good health (not recorded which).

This clonotype showed up many times. This rearrangement joins TRBV20-1 to TRBJ2-1; 10 bases match TRBD1. The length of the CDR3 is 16 residues. Trimming took 4 bases from V and 0 from J; bases not matched to a gene: 6. CDR1 is DFQATT and CDR2 is SNEGSKA in the germline V gene (reference sequence). The chain's CDR3 is CSANDRGLSSYNEQFF. CDR3 nucleotides: TGCAGTGCTAACGACAGGGGGCTTAGCTCCTACAATGAGCAGTTCTTC.

This clonotype was seen many times. The chain recombines TRBV4-1 with TRBJ2-5; TRBD1 might be the D (5 bases). V shed 1 base and J shed 0 bases, with 12 bases lying between them. In germline, CDR1 is MGHRA, CDR2 YSYEKL. This CDR3 is built from 16 residues. The CDR3 protein is CASSQGDRGNQETQYF. The CDR3 DNA reads as TGCGCCAGCAGCCAAGGGGATAGGGGCAACCAAGAGACCCAGTACTTC.

A remark on this clonotype: A much bigger clone sits one base away, suggesting this may be a read error. CDR3 DNA: TGCAGTGCTAGCTCCGGGACTAGCGGGACCGAAGAGCAGTTCTTC. The encoded protein is CSASSGTSGTEEQFF. The V gene is TRBV20-1, the J gene TRBJ2-1, with TRBD2 identical over 13 bases. This CDR3 is 15 amino acids long. V was clipped by 3 bases and J by 10 bases; unmatched bases: 9. CDR1 and CDR2 (germline): DFQATT, SNEGSKA (reference sequence).

This clonotype has at least ten counts. This chain joins TRBV7-3 and TRBJ2-3; 9 positions agree with TRBD1. The CDR3 contains 16 residues. V lost 5 bases, J lost 3 bases, and 9 bases stayed unmatched. The V gene's germline CDR1 is SGHTA and CDR2 FQGTGA. In DNA form, the CDR3 reads TGTGCCAGCAGCGTAATGGGGACAGGGACGACAGATACGCAGTATTTT. This encodes CASSVMGTGTTDTQYF.

This clonotype has a count of ten or more. J is TRBJ2-1 and V is TRBV5-1; D uncertain. Trimming removed 1 base at V and 10 bases at J, with 12 bases between. The germline gives CDR1 SGHRS, CDR2 YFSETQ. This CDR3 comprises 13 residues. CDR3 sequence reads: CASSLRASKEQFF. DNA for the CDR3: TGCGCCAGCAGCTTGAGGGCCAGCAAGGAGCAGTTCTTC.

The table lists this clonotype with many counts. The chain couples TRBV11-2 to TRBJ2-3, with 7 positions matching TRBD1. Germline CDR1 reads SGHAT; CDR2 reads FQNNGV. There are 17 residues in the CDR3. The junction had 11 bases not matched to a gene; V was cut back by 2 bases and J by 3 bases. CDR3 bases: TGTGCCAGCAGCTTAATGGTGCAGGGGGTAATGACAGATACGCAGTATTTT. Its protein is CASSLMVQGVMTDTQYF. Full variable domain (outside the CDR3, taken from reference TRBV11-2 and TRBJ2-3): EAGVAQSPRYKIIEKRQSVAFWCNPISGHATLYWYQQILGQGPKLLIQFQNNGVVDDSQLPKDRFSAERLKGVDSTLKIQPAKLEDSAVYLCASSLMVQGVMTDTQYFGPGTRLTVL.

There are many counts of this clonotype. This chain uses TRBV29-1 with TRBJ2-5; unclear D gene. This CDR3 has 12 amino acids. Germline loops: CDR1 SQVTM, CDR2 ANQGSEA. V was pared by 5 bases and J by 2 bases, with 9 bases between. CDR3 amino acids: CSVSRNQETQYF. The CDR3 nucleotides are TGCAGCGTTTCAAGAAATCAAGAGACCCAGTACTTC.

This clonotype was found many times. This rearrangement joins TRBV10-3 to TRBJ2-2; TRBD1 matches 7 bases. V lost 7 bases, J lost 1 base, and 3 bases stayed unmatched. There are 14 residues in the CDR3. Germline CDR1 is ENHRY and CDR2 is SYGVKD. CDR3 region: CAITRTGNTGELFF. CDR3 DNA sequence: TGTGCCATCACTCGGACAGGGAACACCGGGGAGCTGTTTTTT.

V usage is TRBV20-1 and J usage is TRBJ2-5, with D maybe TRBD1 (6 bases). Germline V gene sequence: CDR1 DFQATT, CDR2 SNEGSKA (reference sequence). The CDR3 covers 11 residues. V was cut by 4 bases and J by 6 bases, with 9 bases left in between. Here the CDR3 DNA reads TGCAGTGCTAAAGGGGGTCAGACCCAGTACTTC. Amino acid sequence: CSAKGGQTQYF.

Note on this clonotype: With a much larger clone just one base away, this may be a read error. The chain has TRBV20-1 and TRBJ2-7, with 9 nucleotides matching TRBD2. Germline V gene lookup returns CDR1 DFQATT and CDR2 SNEGSKA (reference sequence). The CDR3 spans 17 residues. V shed 6 bases, J shed 2 bases, and the junction held 17 bases outside the gene matches. CDR3 in DNA: TGCAGTGCCAAACCGAAACCGGAACTAGCGGGTCCCTACGAGCAGTACTTC. Amino acid sequence: CSAKPKPELAGPYEQYF.

In its sample, this clonotype was seen many times. V is TRBV11-3 and J is TRBJ1-1, with D possibly TRBD1 on 5 matching bases. This CDR3 is 13 amino acids long. V lost 1 base, J lost 7 bases, and 10 bases lay in between. CDR1 is SGHNT, CDR2 YENEEA, per germline. The CDR3 spells CASSLAGLSEAFF. CDR3 DNA: TGTGCCAGCAGCTTAGCAGGGCTCAGTGAAGCTTTCTTT. Full variable domain (outside the CDR3, taken from reference TRBV11-3 and TRBJ1-1): EAGVVQSPRYKIIEKKQPVAFWCNPISGHNTLYWYLQNLGQGPELLIRYENEEAVDDSQLPKDRFSAERLKGVDSTLKIQPAELGDSAVYLCASSLAGLSEAFFGQGTRLTVV.

The V gene is TRBV13, the J gene TRBJ2-1; 9 bases agree with TRBD2. In germline, CDR1 is PRHDT, CDR2 FYEKMQ (reference sequence). V shed 4 bases and J 5 bases; nucleotides not matched to a gene: 6. This CDR3 has 15 amino acids. In nucleotides, the CDR3 is TGTGCCAGCAGCTCAATTAGCGGGAGTCACAATGAGCAGTTCTTC. This gives the protein CASSSISGSHNEQFF. Combining the CDR3 with reference TRBV13 and TRBJ2-1 gives the whole variable domain AAGVIQSPRHLIKEKRETATLKCYPIPRHDTVYWYQQGPGQDPQFLISFYEKMQSDKGSIPDRFSAQQFSDYHSELNMSSLELGDSALYFCASSSISGSHNEQFFGPGTRLTVL.

This clonotype was counted ten times or more. V gene TRBV5-1 combines with J gene TRBJ1-1; no reliable D call. This CDR3 region has 14 residues. Trimming took 1 base from V and 1 from J, leaving 8 bases between them. The V gene's germline CDR1 is SGHRS and CDR2 YFSETQ. CDR3 in amino acids: CASSLNAGNTEAFF. DNA for the CDR3: TGCGCCAGCAGCTTGAACGCGGGGAACACTGAAGCTTTCTTT.

This clonotype was seen repeatedly, ten times or more. The J gene is TRBJ2-7, the V gene TRBV7-3; D perhaps matches TRBD1 (5 bases). Trimming removed 5 bases from V and 3 bases from J, with 17 bases in between. CDR1 SGHTA and CDR2 FQGTGA come from the germline V gene. The CDR3 runs 15 residues. CDR3 region: CASSLDTTSYYEQYF. DNA for the CDR3: TGTGCCAGCAGCCTGGACACAACGAGCTACTACGAGCAGTACTTC. Variable domain in full (rest from reference TRBV7-3 and TRBJ2-7): GAGVSQTPSNKVTEKGKYVELRCDPISGHTALYWYRQSLGQGPEFLIYFQGTGAADDSGLPNDRFFAVRPEGSVSTLKIQRTERGDSAVYLCASSLDTTSYYEQYFGPGTRLTVT.

The genes are TRBV18 and TRBJ1-5; 10 bases fit TRBD1. This CDR3 contains 14 residues. Germline V CDR1 and CDR2: KGHSH, LQKENI. The ends lost 5 bases at V and 5 bases at J; junction bases unmatched: 3. For the CDR3, the DNA is TGTGCCAGCTCAGCGACAGGGGGCTATCAGCCCCAGCATTTT. It specifies CASSATGGYQPQHF.

The J gene is TRBJ1-1, the V gene TRBV5-1; D is uncertain. The length of the CDR3 is 14 residues. CDR1 and CDR2 from the germline V gene are SGHRS and YFSETQ. Trimming pared 2 bases from V and 1 base from J, leaving 9 bases between. This chain's CDR3 is CASSLETQNTEAFF. The DNA of the CDR3 is TGCGCCAGCAGCTTAGAGACACAGAACACTGAAGCTTTCTTT.

This sequence joins TRBV6-1 and TRBJ2-7; 7 nucleotides match TRBD2. The germline V gene encodes CDR1 MNHNS and CDR2 SASEGT. The CDR3 loop spans 13 amino acids. V lost 4 bases and J lost 5; bases outside the gene matches: 5. CDR3 sequence (DNA): TGTGCCAGCAGTGCACAGCGGGACGACGAGCAGTACTTC. This encodes CASSAQRDDEQYF.